This T cell receptor beta chain was recorded in a study of early stage breast cancer tumors. The table came from immunoSEQ multiplex PCR; TCRdb's copy has only in-frame clones and leaves some out. This table has about 19,000 clones, 80% to 90% appearing once. Germline V gene lookup returns CDR1 ENHRY and CDR2 SYGVKD. This CDR3 is 16 amino acids long. The V gene end was trimmed by 2 bases and the J gene end by 6 bases; junction bases not matched to a gene: 11. The specimen sequenced was blood. The clonotype was recovered from a person in their 70s with breast cancer. V is TRBV10-3 and J is TRBJ2-7, with 9 positions matching TRBD2. The CDR3 DNA reads as TGTGCCATCAGTGAGGCAACGGGGCTAGCGGGGCGCGAGCAGTACTTC. It encodes CAISEATGLAGREQYF.